This T cell receptor (beta chain) was captured by sequencing in a study of cytomegalovirus exposure and HLA in healthy donors. Concerning this clone: Its antigen is still unknown.

Findings and limits, study-wide: Across donors, most TCRs were seen rarely, yet some public ones were widespread. The tendency of first-cohort TCR clusters to co-occur in the 120 or so validation repertoires was the finding of a later analysis. Published work reported that the classifier diagnosed cytomegalovirus status with high specificity and sensitivity. There were 164 TCR beta chains listed as cytomegalovirus-associated.

This CDR3 contains 11 residues. V shed 7 bases and J shed 5 bases, with 11 bases lying between them. CDR1 SQVTM and CDR2 ANQGSEA come from the germline V gene. Profiling relied on immunoSEQ multiplex PCR, and the TCRdb table lists in-frame clones only, not all of them. The table includes 150,000 to 250,000 clones, approximately 82% detected once. The V and J genes are TRBV29-1 and TRBJ1-1, with no clear D. The sequenced sample was PBMCs. This receptor was identified in a young woman in good health and CMV-seropositive. The CDR3 is CSARHRTEAFF. The DNA of the CDR3 is TGCAGCGCCCGACATCGGACTGAAGCTTTCTTT.